Presented here are 22 T cell receptor beta chains from one specimen sequenced in a study of identical twins. From the 5' RACE reads, TCRdb called clonotypes with MiXCR, one entry per CDR3 protein. The table shows hundreds of thousands of distinct CDR3 sequences, with around 6% occurring only once. Sequencing input: naive T cells sorted from blood. The receptors stem from a man aged 18 to 30 in good health.

This clonotype was detected a few times. The rearrangement links TRBV12-3 or TRBV12-4 to TRBJ2-5; D might be TRBD1 or TRBD2, each matching 6 bases. CDR3 length: 13 residues. V dropped 6 bases and J dropped 5 bases, with 13 bases sitting between them. The CDR3 DNA sequence: TGTGCCAGCAGCCAAACAGGGAGGGAGACCCAGTACTTC. Translating it yields CASSQTGRETQYF.

This clonotype was counted many times. The V and J genes are TRBV12-3 or TRBV12-4 and TRBJ2-3; 8 nucleotides align to TRBD2. The CDR3 consists of 17 residues. Trimming at V came to 4 bases and at J to 5 bases, leaving 14 bases not matched to a gene. The CDR3 protein is CASSSDDGGRPEDTQYF. The CDR3 DNA reads TGTGCCAGCAGTTCCGACGATGGCGGGAGGCCCGAAGATACGCAGTATTTT.

The rearrangement joins TRBV27 to TRBJ2-3; unclear D gene. Trimming cost V 5 bases and J 7 bases, with 16 bases left between them. Germline V CDR1 and CDR2: MNHEY, SMNVEV (reference sequence). The CDR3 loop spans 14 amino acids. The DNA for the CDR3 is TGTGCCAGCAGTCCCCCGTCCAAGAGAAATACGCAGTATTTT. The encoded protein is CASSPPSKRNTQYF.

This clonotype was picked up many times. CDR3 nucleotides: TGTGCCAGCCGTGTTTCAGGGAGTGAAAAACTGTTTTTT. Amino acid sequence: CASRVSGSEKLFF. The chain has TRBV12-3 or TRBV12-4 and TRBJ1-4; tentatively, D is TRBD1 (5 bases). V was shortened by 8 bases and J by 7 bases, with 14 bases between the two germline ends. The CDR3 spans 13 residues.

V gene TRBV10-1 combines with J gene TRBJ2-3, with D unresolved. Germline CDR1 is WNHNN and CDR2 is SYGVQD (reference sequence). Trimming cost V 0 bases and J 6 bases, with 13 bases left between them. The CDR3 consists of 15 residues. CDR3 region: CASSESGLEIDTQYF. CDR3 nucleotide sequence: TGCGCCAGCAGTGAGTCTGGCTTAGAAATCGATACGCAGTATTTT.

Only a few counts were recorded for this clonotype. The chain employs TRBV5-1 and TRBJ2-1, with 7 nucleotides matching TRBD2. This CDR3 contains 17 residues. After removal of 1 base from V and 6 bases from J, the junction contained 13 bases not matched to a gene. The germline V gene encodes CDR1 SGHRS and CDR2 YFSETQ. CDR3 protein: CASSLRSSGATPNEQFF. In DNA, the CDR3 is TGCGCCAGCAGCTTGCGGTCTAGCGGAGCTACACCCAATGAGCAGTTCTTC.

V and J are TRBV13 and TRBJ2-7; no definite D call. Germline values: CDR1 PRHDT, CDR2 FYEKMQ (reference sequence). With 4 bases removed from V and 0 bases from J, the gap between germline ends came to 13 bases. The CDR3 covers 15 residues. The CDR3: CASSSRRTTSYEQYF. CDR3 sequence (DNA): TGTGCCAGCAGCTCGAGAAGAACGACCTCCTACGAGCAGTACTTC. Supplemented by reference TRBV13 and TRBJ2-7, the full variable domain reads AAGVIQSPRHLIKEKRETATLKCYPIPRHDTVYWYQQGPGQDPQFLISFYEKMQSDKGSIPDRFSAQQFSDYHSELNMSSLELGDSALYFCASSSRRTTSYEQYFGPGTRLTVT.

The gene calls are TRBV5-1 and TRBJ2-7, with D possibly matching TRBD2 (6 bases). Trimming shortened V by 0 bases and J by 2 bases, and 12 bases separated the two germline ends. The CDR3 totals 15 residues. From germline, CDR1 is SGHRS and CDR2 YFSETQ. The CDR3 protein is CASSLEQGGPYEQYV. CDR3 in DNA: TGCGCCAGCAGCTTGGAGCAGGGAGGCCCCTACGAGCAGTACGTC.

This clonotype was counted at least ten times. The chain has TRBV20-1 and TRBJ2-5, with D possibly being TRBD2 (7 bases). Germline CDR1 reads DFQATT; CDR2 reads SNEGSKA (reference sequence). V shed 1 base and J shed 6 bases, with 15 bases lying between them. This CDR3 region has 14 residues. The CDR3 nucleotides read TGCAGTGCTAGAGGTCGGCGGGGGCTAAAGACCCAGTACTTC. It encodes CSARGRRGLKTQYF.

The CDR3 spells CASRDDRTVQRNTIYF. Written as DNA, the CDR3 is TGTGCCAGCAGAGACGATCGGACAGTGCAACGAAACACCATATATTTT. V and J are TRBV6-2 or TRBV6-3 and TRBJ1-3; possibly TRBD1 for D (6 bases). V was cut by 6 bases and J by 5 bases, with 20 bases left in between. The CDR3 has 16 residues. Per germline, CDR1 MNHEY and CDR2 SVGEGT.

This clonotype has at least ten counts. The chain is built from TRBV5-1 and TRBJ1-5; 8 bases match TRBD1. V gave up 4 bases and J gave up 5 bases; unmatched junction bases: 8. The CDR3 has 15 residues. Per the germline V gene, CDR1 is SGHRS and CDR2 is YFSETQ. The CDR3 sequence: CASSESGQAYQPQHF. The CDR3 DNA reads TGCGCCAGCAGCGAATCGGGACAGGCTTATCAGCCCCAGCATTTT.

At least ten counts were recorded for this clonotype. The chain uses TRBV2 and TRBJ1-4; TRBD1 is a possible D gene (6 bases). V dropped 8 bases and J dropped 5 bases, with 12 bases sitting between them. Germline V lookup: CDR1 SNHLY, CDR2 FYNNEI. CDR3 length: 13 residues. The CDR3 sequence: CASRQEMNEKLFF. As DNA, the CDR3 is TGTGCCAGCCGACAGGAGATGAATGAAAAACTGTTTTTT.

A few counts support this clonotype. The rearrangement links TRBV11-2 to TRBJ2-3; weak D call: TRBD2 (5 bases). The CDR3 is 13 residues long. Germline CDR1 SGHAT, CDR2 FQNNGV. Trimming took off 5 bases at V and 3 bases at J, with 9 bases between the two ends. The CDR3 DNA sequence: TGTGCCAGCAGCACACGGAGGACAGATACGCAGTATTTT. Translated: CASSTRRTDTQYF. The full variable domain, with the rest looked up from reference TRBV11-2 and TRBJ2-3, is EAGVAQSPRYKIIEKRQSVAFWCNPISGHATLYWYQQILGQGPKLLIQFQNNGVVDDSQLPKDRFSAERLKGVDSTLKIQPAKLEDSAVYLCASSTRRTDTQYFGPGTRLTVL.

A few counts support this clonotype. CDR3 bases: TGTGCCAGCAGAAGCTATGAGCAGTTCTTC. Translated: CASRSYEQFF. This rearrangement joins TRBV28 to TRBJ2-1; the D is unclear. The germline CDR1 and CDR2 sequences are MDHEN and SYDVKM. This CDR3 comprises 10 residues. V lost 6 bases and J lost 8, with 5 bases in between.

This clonotype appeared a few times. The chain has TRBV9 and TRBJ2-3; TRBD2 agrees at 11 bases. The germline V gene has CDR1 SGDLS and CDR2 YYNGEE. CDR3 length: 16 residues. V lost 3 bases, J lost 0 bases, and 3 bases stayed unmatched. CDR3 loop: CASSGLAGSSTDTQYF. DNA of the CDR3: TGTGCCAGCAGCGGACTAGCGGGATCTAGCACAGATACGCAGTATTTT.

The sample holds a few counts of this clonotype. The CDR3 loop reads CASSPFFAEEGELFF. CDR3 DNA: TGTGCCAGCAGCCCCTTTTTTGCGGAAGAGGGGGAGCTGTTTTTT. V is TRBV3-1 and J is TRBJ2-2; D ambiguous. CDR3 length equals 15 residues. Trimming took off 4 bases at V and 8 bases at J, with 17 bases between the two ends. Per the germline V gene, CDR1 is LGHDT and CDR2 is YNNKEL (reference sequence).

This clonotype has more than one count but fewer than ten. The rearrangement uses TRBV20-1 and TRBJ2-3; D unresolved. Germline CDR1 and CDR2: DFQATT and SNEGSKA (reference sequence). V shed 5 bases and J shed 0 bases, with 15 bases lying between them. The CDR3 is 15 amino acids. The CDR3 reads CSAATGPISTDTQYF. CDR3 bases: TGCAGTGCTGCGACGGGTCCGATAAGCACAGATACGCAGTATTTT.

This clonotype showed up just a few times. The DNA for the CDR3 is TGCGCCAGCAGCTTTACTCGGGACAGGGCGACCTACGAGCAGTACTTC. Its protein product is CASSFTRDRATYEQYF. J is TRBJ2-7 and V is TRBV5-1; 9 bases line up with TRBD1. Germline-derived CDR1 and CDR2 are SGHRS and YFSETQ. Trimming removed 2 bases from V and 2 bases from J; junction bases left unmatched: 8. There are 16 residues in the CDR3.

This clonotype was counted many times. CDR3 sequence (DNA): TGTGCCACCAGCTCCGGGTGGGGCGGGGAGCTGTTTTTT. It codes for CATSSGWGGELFF. The chain uses TRBV15 and TRBJ2-2; D is ambiguous. V was cut by 5 bases and J by 7 bases, with 11 bases left in between. Germline-derived CDR1 and CDR2 are LNHNV and YYDKDF (reference sequence). CDR3 length: 13 amino acids. Combining the CDR3 with reference TRBV15 and TRBJ2-2 gives the whole variable domain DAMVIQNPRYQVTQFGKPVTLSCSQTLNHNVMYWYQQKSSQAPKLLFHYYDKDFNNEADTPDNFQSRRPNTSFCFLDIRSPGLGDTAMYLCATSSGWGGELFFGEGSRLTVL.

This clonotype was observed a few times. The rearrangement uses TRBV5-5 and TRBJ2-7, with 7 bases that match TRBD1. Germline V gives CDR1 SGHKS, CDR2 YYEKEE (reference sequence). With 5 bases clipped from V and 2 bases from J, the junction kept 16 bases outside the gene matches. The CDR3 extends over 17 amino acids. Here the CDR3 DNA reads TGTGCCAGCAGTTTTATTAGTCGGACAGGCCCCACCTACGAGCAGTACTTC. It specifies CASSFISRTGPTYEQYF.

This clonotype was found many times. The CDR3 sequence: CSAEGLAGEIEQYF. The CDR3 nucleotides are TGCAGTGCTGAGGGACTAGCGGGAGAGATCGAGCAGTACTTC. The V and J genes are TRBV20-1 and TRBJ2-7; 14 positions agree with TRBD2. Germline V lookup: CDR1 DFQATT, CDR2 SNEGSKA (reference sequence). The CDR3 runs 14 residues. The trim removed 5 bases at V and 6 bases at J, leaving 6 bases unmatched.

This clonotype was observed a handful of times. The chain couples TRBV6-5 to TRBJ2-5, with 10 bases identical to TRBD1. The CDR3 has 16 residues. Unmatched junction bases numbered 7, after V lost 0 bases and J lost 6 bases. The germline CDR1 and CDR2 sequences are MNHEY and SVGAGI. The CDR3 DNA reads as TGTGCCAGCAGTTACTCGACAGGGGGCGAGAGGAAGACCCAGTACTTC. This translates into CASSYSTGGERKTQYF.